This TCR beta chain was recorded in a study of blood T cell repertoires in COVID-19. The CDR3 contains 14 residues. Germline loops: CDR1 MNHEY, CDR2 SVGAGI. V shed 6 bases and J shed 11 bases, with 19 bases lying between them. Original data processing: Nucleated cell counts were estimated from reference gene primer amplification. Here immunoSEQ multiplex PCR was the method, and the copy in TCRdb shows in-frame clones only, minus some. V, J and clone size reflect that table, while D and trimming were determined from the DNA. The sample lists tens of thousands of clones, over 80% occurring once. Sequenced material: peripheral blood. The origin of this receptor is a man aged 45-65 years with active COVID-19. The chain has TRBV6-5 and TRBJ1-4; a possible D gene is TRBD1 (5 bases). CDR3 in amino acids: CASSPFLGVGKLFF. CDR3 sequence (DNA): TGTGCCAGCAGCCCATTCTTAGGGGTCGGCAAACTGTTTTTT.